This T cell receptor beta chain came from a study of T cell responses to AZD1222 COVID-19 vaccine. Findings of the study overall: Spike as a whole was targeted by vaccine-associated CD4 TCRs, dominant at 160-218 and 743-854. Repertoire samples came only from after the peak T cell response. Close to half of spike-specific TCRs reportedly recognize unmutated variant regions.

The protocol was immunoSEQ multiplex PCR, while the TCRdb copy is restricted to in-frame clones and leaves out a portion. Seen here are 130,000 to 150,000 clones, just over 90% observed once, and the top ten hold about 3%. Notes on this clone: Antigen: not known.

The CDR3 extends over 18 amino acids. J was trimmed by 1 base and V by 0 bases; bases with no gene match: 6. Germline loops: CDR1 MNHEY, CDR2 SVGEGT. The V call is TRBV6-2 or TRBV6-3, the J call TRBJ1-5; 10 bases agree with TRBD1. The receptor was isolated from an adult in good health. This specimen was peripheral blood, taken on day 0 of MenACWY control vaccination. DNA of the CDR3: TGTGCCAGCAGTTACTCAGGGACAGGGGCGTGGAGCAATCAGCCCCAGCATTTT. It yields the protein CASSYSGTGAWSNQPQHF.